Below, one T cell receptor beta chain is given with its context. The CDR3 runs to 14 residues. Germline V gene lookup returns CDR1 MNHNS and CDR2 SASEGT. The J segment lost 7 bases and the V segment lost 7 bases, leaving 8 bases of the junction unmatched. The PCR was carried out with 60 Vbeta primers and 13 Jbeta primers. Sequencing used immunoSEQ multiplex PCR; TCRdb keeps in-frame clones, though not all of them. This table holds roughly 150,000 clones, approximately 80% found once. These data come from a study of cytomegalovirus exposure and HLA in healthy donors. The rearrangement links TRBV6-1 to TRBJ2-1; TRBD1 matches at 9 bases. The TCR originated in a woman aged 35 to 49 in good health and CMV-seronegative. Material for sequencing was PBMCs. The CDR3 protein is CASILDRGGNEQFF. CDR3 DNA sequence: TGTGCCAGCATCTTGGACAGGGGAGGGAATGAGCAGTTCTTC.